A selection of T cell receptor beta chains follows, all from one sample in a study of OX40 agonist ivuxolimab in advanced cancers. Sequencing was performed with immunoSEQ multiplex PCR; in TCRdb, only in-frame clones are kept and a portion is missing. The sample lists tens of thousands of clones; about 86% were seen once. The sample consisted of CD4+ or CD8+ T cells sorted from blood, taken in a trial of the OX40 agonist ivuxolimab. Receptors originate from an adult with an advanced solid tumor such as melanoma, head and neck, liver or kidney cancer. CDR3s include the opening cysteine and the closing phenylalanine or tryptophan. Fields, in order: V gene, clone size, D gene, J gene, CDR3 DNA, CDR3 protein. A D gene is named only where the DNA matches it firmly. Clone size, where shown, is once, few, many, or a class for clones that have expanded.

V: TRBV2; size: .; D: .; J: TRBJ1-1; DNA: TGTGCCAGCAGTCAAATTGAAGCTTTCTTT; CDR3: CASSQIEAFF
V: TRBV6-1; size: .; D: .; J: TRBJ2-1; DNA: TGTGCCAGCATCCAGGCCGGGACAGAGCAGTTCTTC; CDR3: CASIQAGTEQFF
V: TRBV11-3; size: .; D: TRBD1; J: TRBJ2-5; DNA: TGTGCCAGCAGTCTGACAGGGGCCGCGTTGGAGACCCAGTACTTC; CDR3: CASSLTGAALETQYF
V: TRBV15; size: .; D: .; J: TRBJ2-5; DNA: TGTGCCACCAGCAGAGATCCAGGGACTCAAGAGACCCAGTACTTC; CDR3: CATSRDPGTQETQYF
V: TRBV27; size: few; D: .; J: TRBJ1-2; DNA: TGTGCCAGCAGTCCAAATCAGGGTCTCTATGGCTACACCTTC; CDR3: CASSPNQGLYGYTF
V: TRBV18; size: .; D: TRBD1; J: TRBJ2-3; DNA: TGTGCCAGCTCACCCCCGACAGGGGTGCCAGATACGCAGTATTTT; CDR3: CASSPPTGVPDTQYF
V: TRBV6-1; size: .; D: .; J: TRBJ2-7; DNA: TGTGCCAGCAGTGAGCGTGGAGGGGCGCGCGGACATAACTCCTACGAGCAGTACTTC; CDR3: CASSERGGARGHNSYEQYF
V: TRBV7-8; size: .; D: TRBD1; J: TRBJ2-7; DNA: TGTGCCAGCAGCTGGGGACAGTACGAGCAGTACTTC; CDR3: CASSWGQYEQYF
V: TRBV15; size: .; D: .; J: TRBJ2-7; DNA: TGTGCCACCAGCGGGGGGAACTACGAGCAGTACTTC; CDR3: CATSGGNYEQYF
V: TRBV4-1; size: once; D: TRBD1; J: TRBJ2-7; DNA: TGCGCCAGCAGCCAAGTAACAGGGGGCCTTAGCGAGCAGTACTTC; CDR3: CASSQVTGGLSEQYF
V: TRBV7-9; size: .; D: .; J: TRBJ1-4; DNA: TGTGCCAGCAGAAAAGATTACGGGGGCGATGAAAAACTGTTTTTT; CDR3: CASRKDYGGDEKLFF
V: TRBV2; size: once; D: .; J: TRBJ2-1; DNA: TGTGCCAGCAGCAGGGGAGGTGTGAATGAGCAGTTCTTC; CDR3: CASSRGGVNEQFF
V: TRBV5-1; size: .; D: .; J: TRBJ2-7; DNA: TGCGCCAGCAGCTTGCCGGGAAGCTCCTACGAGCAGTACTTC; CDR3: CASSLPGSSYEQYF
V: TRBV5-1; size: .; D: .; J: TRBJ2-3; DNA: TGCGCCAGCAGCTATCCCCTGGCCGGGACGAGCGGAAATACGCAGTATTTT; CDR3: CASSYPLAGTSGNTQYF
V: TRBV14; size: .; D: .; J: TRBJ1-2; DNA: TGTGCCAGCAGCCAAGATCAGGGAGGCTATGGCTACACCTTC; CDR3: CASSQDQGGYGYTF
V: TRBV19; size: .; D: .; J: TRBJ1-4; DNA: TGTGCCAGTAGTATTGTAAAGAATGAAAAACTGTTTTTT; CDR3: CASSIVKNEKLFF
V: TRBV2; size: .; D: TRBD2; J: TRBJ2-1; DNA: TGTGCCAGCAGTCGAGCGGGAGGGGGTTCGGGTGAGCAGTTCTTC; CDR3: CASSRAGGGSGEQFF
V: TRBV4-3; size: .; D: .; J: TRBJ1-2; DNA: TGCGCCAGCAGCCAAGATCCCTTGGGGGGAGGGTATGGCTACACCTTC; CDR3: CASSQDPLGGGYGYTF
V: TRBV4-2; size: .; D: TRBD1; J: TRBJ1-5; DNA: TGTGCCAGCAGCCAAGAGACAGGGTTCCATCAGCCCCAGCATTTT; CDR3: CASSQETGFHQPQHF
V: TRBV11-2; size: once; D: .; J: TRBJ2-7; DNA: TGTGCCAGCAGCTTAGGGACACCCTCCTACGAGCAGTACTTC; CDR3: CASSLGTPSYEQYF
V: TRBV10-3; size: few; D: .; J: TRBJ2-7; DNA: TGTGCCATCAGTGGACGGGACGGAACCTACGAGCAGTACTTC; CDR3: CAISGRDGTYEQYF
V: TRBV7-3; size: .; D: TRBD1; J: TRBJ1-1; DNA: TGTGCCAGCAGCGAGCGACAGGGGCCGAGCACTGAAGCTTTCTTT; CDR3: CASSERQGPSTEAFF
V: TRBV9; size: .; D: .; J: TRBJ1-5; DNA: TGTGCCAGCAGCACAGGGTTCAATCAGCCCCAGCATTTT; CDR3: CASSTGFNQPQHF
V: TRBV7-6; size: many; D: TRBD1; J: TRBJ2-5; DNA: TGTGCCAGCAGCACGGGACAGGGGCCCCAGTACTTC; CDR3: CASSTGQGPQYF
V: TRBV2; size: .; D: .; J: TRBJ1-5; DNA: TGTGCCAGCAGTGAAGGGGCAGGGGTTTTTGGGCCCCAGCATTTT; CDR3: CASSEGAGVFGPQHF
V: TRBV9; size: once; D: .; J: TRBJ2-1; DNA: TGTGCCAGCAGCGGTAGGGGTGGCAATGAGCAGTTCTTC; CDR3: CASSGRGGNEQFF
V: TRBV4-3; size: .; D: .; J: TRBJ2-7; DNA: TGCGCCAGCAGCCAAGAGGGGACGGTGTCCTACGAGCAGTACTTC; CDR3: CASSQEGTVSYEQYF
V: TRBV2; size: .; D: .; J: TRBJ1-1; DNA: TGTGCCAGCGGGGGAGGTGTGAACACTGAAGCTTTCTTT; CDR3: CASGGGVNTEAFF
V: TRBV7-3; size: .; D: .; J: TRBJ2-1; DNA: TGTGCCAGCAGCTCCACGGGGTCCTACAATGAGCAGTTCTTC; CDR3: CASSSTGSYNEQFF
V: TRBV29-1; size: .; D: .; J: TRBJ2-7; DNA: TGCAGCGTTGAGACATGGGAAGGCTACGAGCAGTACTTC; CDR3: CSVETWEGYEQYF
V: TRBV9; size: few; D: .; J: TRBJ1-5; DNA: TGTGCCAGCAGCGTAGACGGCGGTCAGCCCCAGCATTTT; CDR3: CASSVDGGQPQHF
V: TRBV6-6; size: .; D: TRBD1; J: TRBJ2-7; DNA: TGTGCCAGCAGTTCCCGGACAGGGGTCTACGAGCAGTACTTC; CDR3: CASSSRTGVYEQYF
V: TRBV14; size: .; D: .; J: TRBJ2-3; DNA: TGTGCCAGCAGCCTACCGAGGCACACAGATACGCAGTATTTT; CDR3: CASSLPRHTDTQYF
V: TRBV6-5; size: .; D: .; J: TRBJ2-7; DNA: TGTGCCAGCAGTTACTCACCGGGGAAGGGATACGAGCAGTACTTC; CDR3: CASSYSPGKGYEQYF
V: TRBV10-2; size: once; D: TRBD2; J: TRBJ2-7; DNA: TGCGCCAGCAGTGAGTCGTCTAGCGGGAGAGGTGAGCAGTACTTC; CDR3: CASSESSSGRGEQYF
V: TRBV7-8; size: .; D: .; J: TRBJ1-3; DNA: TGTGCCAGCAGCCCGAGCGGCCCTGGAAACACCATATATTTT; CDR3: CASSPSGPGNTIYF
V: TRBV6-1; size: once; D: TRBD1; J: TRBJ2-1; DNA: TGTGCCAGCAAAGACGGACAGGGTTACAATGAGCAGTTCTTC; CDR3: CASKDGQGYNEQFF
V: TRBV9; size: once; D: .; J: TRBJ2-6; DNA: TGTGCCAGCAGCTACCGCGCCTCTGGGGCCAACGTCCTGACTTTC; CDR3: CASSYRASGANVLTF
V: TRBV28; size: once; D: .; J: TRBJ1-6; DNA: TGTGCCAGCAGTTTCGGGAGCTCCTATAATTCACCCCTCCACTTT; CDR3: CASSFGSSYNSPLHF
V: TRBV13; size: .; D: .; J: TRBJ2-1; DNA: TGTGCCAGCAGCCCCCCAGGGAATGAGCAGTTCTTC; CDR3: CASSPPGNEQFF
V: TRBV9; size: .; D: .; J: TRBJ1-3; DNA: TGTGCCAGCAGCGTAGCTTCTTCTCCCACCATATATTTT; CDR3: CASSVASSPTIYF
V: TRBV19; size: .; D: .; J: TRBJ2-3; DNA: TGTGCCAGTAGTGGTCAGGCAAACGCAGATACGCAGTATTTT; CDR3: CASSGQANADTQYF
V: TRBV15; size: .; D: .; J: TRBJ2-7; DNA: TGTGCCACCAGCAGAGATCTAGGGAAAACCTACGAGCAGTACTTC; CDR3: CATSRDLGKTYEQYF
V: TRBV5-6; size: .; D: .; J: TRBJ2-7; DNA: TGTGCCAGCAGGGCACTAAGAGACACCTACGAGCAGTACTTC; CDR3: CASRALRDTYEQYF
V: TRBV27; size: .; D: .; J: TRBJ2-1; DNA: TGTGCCAGCAGTTTATCCTACTACAATGAGCAGTTCTTC; CDR3: CASSLSYYNEQFF
V: TRBV29-1; size: .; D: .; J: TRBJ2-7; DNA: TGCAGCGTTGAGGAGCCGGGCTCCGGATTAGGGGAGCAGTACTTC; CDR3: CSVEEPGSGLGEQYF
V: TRBV6-5; size: once; D: .; J: TRBJ2-5; DNA: TGTGCCAGCAGTTACGCTGGATGGGAGACCCAGTACTTC; CDR3: CASSYAGWETQYF
V: TRBV5-3; size: once; D: TRBD1; J: TRBJ2-1; DNA: TGTGCCAGAAGCTATGCCGGGACAGTGCGCAATGAGCAGTTCTTC; CDR3: CARSYAGTVRNEQFF
V: TRBV2; size: large; D: TRBD2; J: TRBJ2-2; DNA: TGTGCCAAGGCGGGGGAGAACACCGGGGAGCTGTTTTTT; CDR3: CAKAGENTGELFF